This TCR beta chain was retrieved from a study of blood T cell repertoires in COVID-19. Across the study: Whether acute or convalescent, the COVID-19 samples came from the United States, Italy and Spain. The cDNA or gDNA used as material had been derived from T cells, B-cell-depleted T cells, or PBMCs.

The V and J ends lost 9 bases and 4 bases respectively, with 21 bases between them. Germline V gives CDR1 SNHLY, CDR2 FYNNEI. The length of the CDR3 is 15 residues. Study processing details: Estimation of nucleated cell counts was performed using reference gene primer amplification. Sequencing was performed with immunoSEQ multiplex PCR; in TCRdb, only in-frame clones are kept and a portion is missing. V and J calls and clone size are as listed in that table; D and trimming were resolved from the DNA. The sample lists around 200,000 clones; more than 75% were seen once. Sequences were obtained from peripheral blood. The receptor was derived from a man aged 35 to 55 with active or convalescent COVID-19. The chain has TRBV2 and TRBJ1-1, with TRBD1 as a possible D gene (5 bases). For the CDR3, the DNA is TGTGCCAGTCGCTTCGGATACGGGGGAGGCACTGAAGCTTTCTTT. Translating it yields CASRFGYGGGTEAFF.